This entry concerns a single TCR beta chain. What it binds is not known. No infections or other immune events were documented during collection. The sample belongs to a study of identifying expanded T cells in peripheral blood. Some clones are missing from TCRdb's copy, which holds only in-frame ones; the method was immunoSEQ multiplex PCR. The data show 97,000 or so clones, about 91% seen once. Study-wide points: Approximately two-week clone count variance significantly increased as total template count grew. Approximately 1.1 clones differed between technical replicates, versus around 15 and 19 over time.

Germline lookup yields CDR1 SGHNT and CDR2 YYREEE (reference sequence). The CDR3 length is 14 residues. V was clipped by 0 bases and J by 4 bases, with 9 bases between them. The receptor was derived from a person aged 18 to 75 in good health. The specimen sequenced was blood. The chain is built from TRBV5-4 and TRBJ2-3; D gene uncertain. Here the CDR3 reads CASSLVLESDTQYF. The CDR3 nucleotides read TGTGCCAGCAGCTTGGTCCTAGAGTCAGATACGCAGTATTTT. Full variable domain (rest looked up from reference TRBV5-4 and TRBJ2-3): ETGVTQSPTHLIKTRGQQVTLRCSSQSGHNTVSWYQQALGQGPQFIFQYYREEENGRGNFPPRFSGLQFPNYSSELNVNALELDDSALYLCASSLVLESDTQYFGPGTRLTVL.